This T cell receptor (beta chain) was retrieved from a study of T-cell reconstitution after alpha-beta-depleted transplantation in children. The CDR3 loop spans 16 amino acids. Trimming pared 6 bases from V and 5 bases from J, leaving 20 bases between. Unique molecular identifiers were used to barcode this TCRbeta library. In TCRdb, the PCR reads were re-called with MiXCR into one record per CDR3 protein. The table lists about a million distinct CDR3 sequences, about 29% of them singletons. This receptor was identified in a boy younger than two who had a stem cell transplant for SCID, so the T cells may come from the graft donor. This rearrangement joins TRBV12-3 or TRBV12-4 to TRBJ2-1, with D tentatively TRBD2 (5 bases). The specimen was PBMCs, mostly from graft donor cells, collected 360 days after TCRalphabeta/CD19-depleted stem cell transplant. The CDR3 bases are TGTGCCAGCAGGGTTGGGAGAAGGGTCGGGAACAATGAGCAGTTCTTC. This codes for CASRVGRRVGNNEQFF.